This is a list of T cell receptor beta chains from one sample in a study of response to subunit inactivated influenza vaccine. MiXCR, run by TCRdb on the RT-PCR reads, gives a single entry per CDR3 protein. This table holds about 520,000 distinct CDR3 sequences, about 25% found once. Here the sequenced sample was CD4+ T cells sorted from PBMCs, taken around 5 days after vaccination. The source of these receptors is a man over 45 who received an inactivated influenza vaccine. CDR3s include the opening cysteine and the closing phenylalanine or tryptophan. The D gene is left open where the match is weak. Clone size is stated in some rows and not others, as once, few, many or a class when expanded.

V: TRBV7-2
J: TRBJ2-3
D: NA
size: NA
CDR3: CASSSVSVVADTQYF
DNA: TGTGCCAGCAGCTCGGTCTCGGTGGTGGCAGATACGCAGTATTTT

V: TRBV20-1
J: TRBJ2-1
D: TRBD2
size: NA
CDR3: CSPMTRGGAYNEQFF
DNA: TGCAGCCCCATGACGCGGGGGGGTGCATACAATGAGCAGTTCTTC

V: TRBV2
J: TRBJ2-7
D: NA
size: NA
CDR3: CASTNYEQYF
DNA: TGTGCCAGCACCAACTACGAGCAGTACTTC

V: TRBV15
J: TRBJ2-7
D: NA
size: NA
CDR3: CATSRDRGNAYEQYF
DNA: TGTGCCACCAGCAGAGATCGGGGGAATGCCTACGAGCAGTACTTC

V: TRBV20-1
J: TRBJ2-2
D: TRBD1
size: NA
CDR3: CSARRQGARTGELFF
DNA: TGCAGTGCTAGAAGGCAGGGGGCCCGGACCGGGGAGCTGTTTTTT

V: TRBV16
J: TRBJ2-1
D: NA
size: few
CDR3: CASSRESSYNEQFF
DNA: TGTGCCAGCAGTCGGGAGAGCTCCTACAATGAGCAGTTCTTC

V: TRBV7-2
J: TRBJ2-1
D: NA
size: once
CDR3: CASSRRVTLSYNEQFF
DNA: TGTGCCAGCAGCAGAAGGGTAACACTCTCCTACAATGAGCAGTTCTTC

V: TRBV5-1
J: TRBJ2-1
D: TRBD1
size: NA
CDR3: CASSSLSSPGTGLYNEQFF
DNA: TGCGCCAGCAGCTCCCTATCCTCTCCAGGGACAGGGTTGTACAATGAGCAGTTCTTC

V: TRBV19
J: TRBJ2-7
D: NA
size: NA
CDR3: CASSFLGDEQYF
DNA: TGTGCCAGTAGTTTCCTCGGGGACGAGCAGTACTTC

V: TRBV11-1
J: TRBJ1-1
D: NA
size: few
CDR3: CASSYDGAWDTEAFF
DNA: TGTGCCAGCAGTTACGACGGGGCATGGGACACTGAAGCTTTCTTT

V: TRBV7-9
J: TRBJ2-1
D: NA
size: NA
CDR3: CASRALLGSLGEQFF
DNA: TGTGCCAGCAGGGCCCTTCTAGGGAGCCTGGGGGAGCAGTTCTTC

V: TRBV20-1
J: TRBJ2-3
D: TRBD2
size: few
CDR3: CSASPSGRVFTDTQYF
DNA: TGCAGTGCGTCCCCAAGCGGGAGGGTCTTCACAGATACGCAGTATTTT

V: TRBV4-1
J: TRBJ2-1
D: TRBD2
size: NA
CDR3: CASSQDRTSGGAYNEQFF
DNA: TGCGCCAGCAGCCAAGACCGGACTAGCGGGGGGGCCTACAATGAGCAGTTCTTC

V: TRBV28
J: TRBJ1-1
D: NA
size: few
CDR3: CASSLVRGGGGTEAFF
DNA: TGTGCCAGCAGTTTAGTCCGCGGGGGCGGAGGCACTGAAGCTTTCTTT

V: TRBV30
J: TRBJ2-7
D: TRBD1
size: NA
CDR3: CAWSRGLYEQYF
DNA: TGTGCCTGGAGCAGGGGGCTGTACGAGCAGTACTTC

V: TRBV20-1
J: TRBJ2-7
D: NA
size: NA
CDR3: CSASGTYEQYF
DNA: TGCAGTGCTAGCGGAACCTACGAGCAGTACTTC

V: TRBV5-1
J: TRBJ2-7
D: NA
size: NA
CDR3: CASSLVAGGSVTYEQYF
DNA: TGCGCCAGCAGCTTGGTGGCAGGAGGGAGTGTAACCTACGAGCAGTACTTC

V: TRBV6-1
J: TRBJ1-1
D: TRBD1
size: NA
CDR3: CASSTGTGEFMNTEAFF
DNA: TGTGCCAGCAGCACCGGGACAGGGGAGTTCATGAACACTGAAGCTTTCTTT

V: TRBV5-4
J: TRBJ2-2
D: TRBD2
size: NA
CDR3: CASSRGTSGIGVGELFF
DNA: TGTGCCAGCAGCCGGGGGACTAGCGGGATCGGGGTCGGGGAGCTGTTTTTT

V: TRBV6-5
J: TRBJ2-7
D: NA
size: NA
CDR3: CASSYSVGGGSGEQYF
DNA: TGTGCCAGCAGTTACTCGGTTGGCGGTGGTTCAGGCGAGCAGTACTTC

V: TRBV7-8
J: TRBJ2-7
D: TRBD2
size: few
CDR3: CASSPLAGAGSYEQYF
DNA: TGTGCCAGCAGCCCATTAGCGGGAGCGGGCTCCTACGAGCAGTACTTC

V: TRBV6-2/TRBV6-3
J: TRBJ1-1
D: NA
size: NA
CDR3: CASSSGIAGNTEAFF
DNA: TGTGCCAGCAGTTCAGGGATCGCGGGGAACACTGAAGCTTTCTTT

V: TRBV11-3
J: TRBJ2-1
D: TRBD1
size: NA
CDR3: CASSSGTGGLYNEQFF
DNA: TGTGCCAGCAGCTCTGGGACAGGGGGACTCTACAATGAGCAGTTCTTC

V: TRBV4-3
J: TRBJ2-7
D: NA
size: NA
CDR3: CASSQDFRASEQYF
DNA: TGCGCCAGCAGCCAAGATTTCAGGGCTAGCGAGCAGTACTTC

V: TRBV5-1
J: TRBJ2-1
D: TRBD2
size: few
CDR3: CASSRLMSSGGANNEQFF
DNA: TGCGCCAGCAGCCGCCTCATGTCAAGCGGGGGGGCCAACAATGAGCAGTTCTTC

V: TRBV9
J: TRBJ2-2
D: NA
size: NA
CDR3: CASSPNTNTGELFF
DNA: TGTGCCAGCAGCCCAAACACGAACACCGGGGAGCTGTTTTTT

V: TRBV12-3/TRBV12-4
J: TRBJ1-5
D: NA
size: many
CDR3: CASSQARSNQPQHF
DNA: TGTGCCAGCAGTCAGGCCCGGAGCAATCAGCCCCAGCATTTT

V: TRBV6-2/TRBV6-3
J: TRBJ2-2
D: NA
size: NA
CDR3: CASSWGTGELFF
DNA: TGTGCCAGCAGTTGGGGGACCGGGGAGCTGTTTTTT

V: TRBV10-2
J: TRBJ2-7
D: TRBD2
size: NA
CDR3: CASTLGTSRSYEQYF
DNA: TGCGCCAGCACCCTAGGGACTAGCCGCTCCTACGAGCAGTACTTC

V: TRBV12-3/TRBV12-4
J: TRBJ1-4
D: NA
size: few
CDR3: CASSLQGNNEKLFF
DNA: TGTGCCAGCAGTTTACAGGGAAATAATGAAAAACTGTTTTTT

V: TRBV6-2/TRBV6-3
J: TRBJ1-1
D: NA
size: NA
CDR3: CASSAGPVMGAFF
DNA: TGTGCCAGCAGTGCCGGACCGGTTATGGGAGCTTTCTTT

V: TRBV5-1
J: TRBJ1-1
D: TRBD1
size: few
CDR3: CASSILPGQGTEAFF
DNA: TGCGCCAGCAGCATACTGCCGGGACAGGGAACTGAAGCTTTCTTT

V: TRBV4-2
J: TRBJ2-5
D: NA
size: NA
CDR3: CASSQVRDQETQYF
DNA: TGTGCCAGCAGCCAAGTCCGGGATCAAGAGACCCAGTACTTC

V: TRBV7-9
J: TRBJ2-5
D: TRBD1
size: many
CDR3: CASSVGQDQETQYF
DNA: TGTGCCAGCAGCGTGGGACAGGACCAAGAGACCCAGTACTTC

V: TRBV11-1
J: TRBJ2-2
D: TRBD1
size: NA
CDR3: CASSSRQGSGELFF
DNA: TGTGCCAGCAGCTCCAGACAGGGATCCGGGGAGCTGTTTTTT

V: TRBV6-4
J: TRBJ1-2
D: TRBD1
size: NA
CDR3: CASSSGTGGYYGGYTF
DNA: TGTGCCAGCAGCTCCGGGACAGGGGGGTACTATGGTGGCTACACCTTC

V: TRBV28
J: TRBJ2-1
D: TRBD2
size: NA
CDR3: CASSLWALAGNNEQFF
DNA: TGTGCCAGCAGTTTATGGGCACTAGCGGGAAACAATGAGCAGTTCTTC

V: TRBV7-9
J: TRBJ1-1
D: NA
size: few
CDR3: CASSHPRNTEAFF
DNA: TGTGCCAGCAGCCATCCGCGGAACACTGAAGCTTTCTTT

V: TRBV6-2/TRBV6-3
J: TRBJ2-7
D: NA
size: few
CDR3: CASKGTGTYEQYF
DNA: TGTGCCAGCAAAGGTACAGGAACCTACGAGCAGTACTTC

V: TRBV13
J: TRBJ2-7
D: TRBD1
size: NA
CDR3: CASSPSGPGTGFFYEQYF
DNA: TGTGCCAGCAGCCCTAGTGGTCCCGGGACAGGGTTCTTCTACGAGCAGTACTTC

V: TRBV5-1
J: TRBJ1-2
D: NA
size: NA
CDR3: CASSRGDSNYGYTF
DNA: TGCGCCAGCAGCCGGGGGGATTCTAACTATGGCTACACCTTC

V: TRBV5-1
J: TRBJ2-5
D: NA
size: few
CDR3: CASTSGRVEETQYF
DNA: TGCGCCAGCACCTCAGGCAGGGTAGAGGAGACCCAGTACTTC

V: TRBV21-1
J: TRBJ2-3
D: NA
size: few
CDR3: CASSKWGLDQSLGTDTQYF
DNA: TGTGCCAGCAGCAAATGGGGACTGGACCAGTCGCTCGGCACAGATACGCAGTATTTT

V: TRBV12-3/TRBV12-4
J: TRBJ1-5
D: NA
size: NA
CDR3: CASSPTGNLNQPQHF
DNA: TGTGCCAGCAGCCCCACAGGAAACCTTAATCAGCCCCAGCATTTT

V: TRBV7-9
J: TRBJ2-1
D: TRBD1
size: NA
CDR3: CASRTRGRVYNEQFF
DNA: TGTGCCAGCAGAACCAGGGGGCGCGTTTACAATGAGCAGTTCTTC

V: TRBV7-8
J: TRBJ2-3
D: NA
size: few
CDR3: CASSLMDLITDTQYF
DNA: TGTGCCAGCAGCTTAATGGATTTAATAACAGATACGCAGTATTTT

V: TRBV7-2
J: TRBJ2-3
D: TRBD2
size: few
CDR3: CASSHSAGVGGTDTQYF
DNA: TGTGCCAGCAGCCATTCCGCGGGAGTCGGAGGCACAGATACGCAGTATTTT

V: TRBV10-1
J: TRBJ2-1
D: TRBD2
size: few
CDR3: CASSGTTSGGAFEQFF
DNA: TGCGCCAGCAGTGGAACGACTAGCGGGGGGGCCTTTGAGCAGTTCTTC